This T cell receptor beta chain emerged from a study of neurological immune-mediated disorders (dated by TCRdb to about 2019). The study in broad terms: Among the roughly 34 multiple sclerosis patients, relapsing-remitting MS accounted for approximately 30 and secondary progressive MS accounted for 3. Alongside PBMC samples, the set of approximately 100 TCR-beta libraries contained longitudinal samples, technical triplicates, and paired CD4+ and CD8+ T-cell subsets that had been sorted. Using UMI-based sequencing, the study compared peripheral blood TCR-beta repertoires from patients with HTLV-I-associated myelopathy (HAM/TSP), patients with multiple sclerosis, and healthy controls. The cohort included 60 to 75 subjects: roughly 15 with HAM/TSP, around 34 with multiple sclerosis, and about 20 healthy controls. Longitudinal HAM/TSP and healthy donors were sampled at 3 time-points each (roughly 3-45 month intervals). Findings and caveats that apply to the study as a whole: Repertoires from 18 of 34 MS patients were grouped by phylogenetic analysis into a cluster of related CDR3 sequences, suggesting a possible repertoire-level signature. Across subjects, expanded clones never shared an identical CDR3 amino acid sequence, which suggests that the TCR-beta repertoires in every group were private. No clinical or MRI features were associated with the MS cluster, and the authors said that larger cohorts are needed. TCR clonal expansion was greatest in HAM/TSP patients and smallest in MS patients, who ranked below even healthy controls.

This clonotype was detected a few times. It has no known antigen specificity. At one end the junction does not follow the germline gene, possibly because of a read error. The CDR3 contains 17 residues, cysteine and phenylalanine counted. This entry keeps only the CDR3 DNA: 51 bases, framed from base 1. As encoded in the germline V gene (reference sequence), CDR1 is SSHAT while CDR2 is FNYEAQ. cDNA was synthesized by template-switch 5'RACE using a primer with a 10-nucleotide random unique molecular identifier that tagged each TCR transcript. Each sequencing run produced over 170 million TCR-beta sequences covering 15-18 subjects. Total RNA was extracted with the RNeasy kit. TCR-beta VDJ regions were amplified with primers for the TCR constant region and the 5'RACE anchor, using the KAPA Real-time Library Amplification kit. Sample indexes and Illumina adaptors were added in a first PCR, and a second PCR then increased library yield. After Ampure bead purification, the TCR product of roughly 650 bp was size-selected on a 2% E-gel SizeSelection system. Before pooling, library quality was checked on a Bioanalyzer, concentration was measured with Qubit, and libraries were quantified with the Kapa Library Quantification kit. An Illumina HiSeq 2500 sequenced the libraries paired-end 2 x 150 bp. To increase sequence diversity, roughly 24-32% phiX was spiked into each library pool. As for the original processing: The quality-filtered reads were processed with the UMI-based MiGEC pipeline, whose error correction step removed more than 85% of the raw TCR sequences. VDJ genes were aligned to IMGT germline references, and clonotypes were defined by unique CDR3 amino acid sequence plus V-J genes. Clonal expansion, Shannon diversity, and CDR3 relatedness (CalcPairwiseDistances, ClusterSamples) were evaluated with VDJtools, and phylogenetic trees were built with CLCbio workbench. Clones with at least 8 unique UMIs were defined as expanded, with this threshold being based on coefficient-of-variation modelling across technical triplicates. The raw public reads went through TCRdb reprocessing: fastp at Q25, MiXCR clone calling, in-frame beta chains kept. Identical CDR3 proteins give one entry, which carries the most common genes and DNA. The V and J calls reflect TCRdb's pipeline rather than the authors' work. This sample comprises about 80,000 distinct CDR3 sequences, almost 6% of them detected only once. The leading ten clones occupy over 6.5% of the sample.

Explained via the paper, the time point label denotes: longitudinal time-point 2. For the unsorted PBMC libraries, 2 million PBMCs were stored in RNAlater at -80 degrees C until RNA extraction and were used to generate the libraries. Multiple sclerosis patients were enrolled in a US clinical protocol evaluating disease progression by magnetic resonance imaging. PBMCs were separated from peripheral blood using Ficoll-Hypaque density gradient centrifugation and then cryopreserved in liquid nitrogen. The receptor chain draws on TRBV7-7 and TRBJ2-1, with TRBD2 as a weak D call on 5 bases. The receptor comes from a woman aged 55-70 years with multiple sclerosis. Sequencing was done on a sample of PBMCs. The bases are TGTGCTAGCAGCTTAGAGGGAGCGGAGCGCTCCTACAATGAGCAGTTCTTC. Its coded protein is CASSLEGAERSYNEQFF. The CDR3 plus the reference TRBV7-7 and TRBJ2-1 genes for the other parts give the full variable domain: GAGVSQSPRYKVTKRGQDVTLRCDPISSHATLYWYQQALGQGPEFLTYFNYEAQPDKSGLPSDRFSAERPEGSISTLTIQRTEQRDSAMYRCASSLEGAERSYNEQFFGPGTRLTVL.